This T cell receptor (beta chain) originates from a study of control samples from healthy donors and cancer patients. Using immunoSEQ multiplex PCR, the repertoire was profiled, and TCRdb retains in-frame clones only, with some absent. Of 100,000 or so clones listed, roughly nine tenths were seen once; the top ten hold roughly 1.3%. Germline V gene sequence: CDR1 SGHNT, CDR2 YYREEE (reference sequence). V lost 4 bases and J 0 bases, leaving 13 bases between the germline ends. CDR3 size: 15 residues. Sample: blood. This rearrangement joins TRBV5-4 to TRBJ1-2; tentative D call: TRBD1 (5 bases). The clonotype originates from a woman aged 50 to 60 in good health. The CDR3 protein is CASSVGTVANYGYTF. The CDR3 nucleotides read TGTGCCAGCAGCGTTGGGACGGTAGCTAACTATGGCTACACCTTC.